Listed here are 12 T cell receptor beta chains from one sample, sequenced in a study of post-analysis software for immune sequencing data. Study results and limitations: Comparison of patients with controls showed a handful of TRBV segments more frequent in patients, TRBV5-6, TRBV5-1 and TRBV20-1 among them.

Their antigens are not known. Unique molecular identifiers featured in each of the TCR beta cDNA libraries. In TCRdb, the PCR reads were re-called with MiXCR into one record per CDR3 protein. The table records under 900,000 distinct CDR3 sequences, around 50% of them present only once. Specimen: blood. The receptors stem from a girl aged 5-17 years with multiple sclerosis.

J is TRBJ1-2 and V is TRBV27; D is perhaps TRBD1 (5 bases). This CDR3 is 15 amino acids long. CDR1 is MNHEY and CDR2 is SMNVEV in the germline V gene (reference sequence). Trimming pared 5 bases from V and 4 bases from J, leaving 17 bases between. Written as DNA, the CDR3 is TGTGCCAGCAGTCTCCTGCCGGTGGACACCTATGGCTACACCTTC. This codes for CASSLLPVDTYGYTF.

The rearrangement joins TRBV7-4 to TRBJ2-1; 8 positions agree with TRBD2. Germline V gives CDR1 SGHVT, CDR2 SQSDAQ. J gave up 3 bases and V 3 bases, and 10 bases lay outside the gene matches. The CDR3 sequence is 17 residues long. This CDR3 reads CASSFPGGGGYYNEQFF. The CDR3 DNA reads TGTGCCAGCAGCTTCCCGGGGGGCGGGGGGTACTACAATGAGCAGTTCTTC.

The V call is TRBV20-1, the J call TRBJ2-7; TRBD1 agrees at 10 bases. The J call could be wrong; TRBJ2-1 is a better fit for the DNA end. CDR3 length: 16 amino acids. Germline CDR1 is DFQATT and CDR2 is SNEGSKA (reference sequence). DNA of the CDR3: TGCAGTGCTAGAAAATACCGGGACAGGGGTTACAATGAGCAGTTCTTC. It is translated as CSARKYRDRGYNEQFF.

This clonotype was seen repeatedly, ten times or more. CDR3 bases: TGTGCCAGCAGTTTACTCCTAACGTCCTACGAGCAGTACTTC. Protein: CASSLLLTSYEQYF. This chain links TRBV27 with TRBJ2-7; no clear D. Germline CDR1 and CDR2: MNHEY and SMNVEV (reference sequence). CDR3 length: 14 amino acids. Deletions cut 2 bases from V and 1 base from J, with 9 bases between.

The rearrangement uses TRBV2 and TRBJ1-5, with D tentatively TRBD1 (5 bases). The CDR3 has 15 amino acids. From germline, CDR1 is SNHLY and CDR2 FYNNEI. Trimming removed 7 bases from V and 1 base from J, with 14 bases in between. The CDR3 here is CASTSREGSNQPQHF. Written as DNA, the CDR3 is TGTGCCAGCACCTCCCGGGAGGGGAGCAATCAGCCCCAGCATTTT.

This clonotype came up a few times. J is TRBJ2-1 and V is TRBV29-1; TRBD1 aligns across 8 bases. The CDR3 is 15 amino acids. Trimming took 3 bases from V and 2 from J; bases not matched to a gene: 6. The germline gives CDR1 SQVTM, CDR2 ANQGSEA. The CDR3 sequence: CSVDRDRSPYNEQFF. CDR3 nucleotide sequence: TGCAGCGTTGATAGGGACAGGAGTCCCTACAATGAGCAGTTCTTC.

The chain combines TRBV6-5 with TRBJ2-3, with 8 positions matching TRBD2. The germline V gene encodes CDR1 MNHEY and CDR2 SVGAGI. Trimming removed 0 bases from V and 6 bases from J; junction bases left unmatched: 8. The CDR3 is 16 residues long. CDR3 coding DNA: TGTGCCAGCAGTTACTCGGGGACTAGGTTACTTGATACGCAGTATTTT. This translates into CASSYSGTRLLDTQYF.

The chain uses TRBV6-2 or TRBV6-3 and TRBJ1-1; D is undetermined. This CDR3 comprises 11 residues. V lost 6 bases and J lost 5, with 7 bases in between. CDR1 and CDR2 (germline): MNHEY, SVGEGT. Here the CDR3 reads CASRAVTEAFF. The CDR3 DNA is TGTGCCAGCAGGGCAGTTACTGAAGCTTTCTTT.

V usage is TRBV3-1 and J usage is TRBJ2-7; 7 bases line up with TRBD1. Germline trimming cut 4 bases from V and 1 base from J; bases unmatched to any gene: 7. The germline V gene encodes CDR1 LGHDT and CDR2 YNNKEL (reference sequence). The CDR3 spans 15 residues. The CDR3 DNA follows: TGTGCCAGCAGCCTTCAGTGGACAGGATCCTACGAGCAGTACTTC. This translates into CASSLQWTGSYEQYF.

The chain links TRBV18 to TRBJ2-5, with D perhaps TRBD1 (6 bases). The CDR3 extends over 14 amino acids. The V gene lost 3 bases and the J gene lost 4 bases, with 12 bases spanning the gap. Germline V gives CDR1 KGHSH, CDR2 LQKENI. CDR3 residues: CASSPTGRPETQYF. The CDR3 DNA reads as TGTGCCAGCTCACCTACAGGGCGTCCAGAGACCCAGTACTTC.

The chain links TRBV29-1 to TRBJ2-2; 10 bases line up with TRBD1. Trimming took 7 bases from V and 7 from J; bases not matched to a gene: 3. The CDR3 has 12 amino acids. Germline-derived CDR1 and CDR2 are SQVTM and ANQGSEA. The DNA of the CDR3 is TGCAGCGGGGGACAGGGGCACGGGGAGCTGTTTTTT. Its protein is CSGGQGHGELFF.

This chain uses TRBV6-5 with TRBJ1-1, with 9 nucleotides matching TRBD1. Germline-derived CDR1 and CDR2 are MNHEY and SVGAGI. CDR3 size: 13 residues. Trimming removed 6 bases from V and 5 bases from J; junction bases left unmatched: 4. CDR3 nucleotide sequence: TGTGCCAGCAGAACAGGGGGCTTTACTGAAGCTTTCTTT. This sequence encodes CASRTGGFTEAFF.